This TCR beta chain was obtained from a study of cytomegalovirus exposure and HLA in healthy donors. The roughly 120-subject validation cohort, separate from the approximately 670-subject first cohort, included the donors. This table comes from immunoSEQ multiplex PCR, and its TCRdb copy is limited to in-frame clones, with some not included. The sample has about 110,000 clones; about 85% are singletons. The CDR3 extends over 17 amino acids. The ends lost 6 bases at V and 6 bases at J; junction bases unmatched: 18. The germline V gene encodes CDR1 MDHEN and CDR2 SYDVKM. The receptor's source is a woman aged 18-35 years in good health and CMV-seronegative. This chain joins TRBV28 and TRBJ2-3; TRBD2 aligns across 7 bases. Specimen: PBMCs. The CDR3: CASRSTRWTREGDTQYF. CDR3 coding DNA: TGTGCCAGCAGGTCCACCCGGTGGACTAGAGAAGGGGATACGCAGTATTTT.